A single T cell receptor beta chain is shown here with its context. The data stem from a study of T cells in Graves' hyperthyroidism and ophthalmopathy. The CDR3 regions of TCR beta were amplified from RNA transcripts. With the HTBI primer set, the TCR CDR3 went through a first round of RT-PCR. TCRdb reprocessed the multiplex PCR reads via MiXCR and lists one record per CDR3 protein. The repertoire holds a few hundred thousand distinct CDR3 sequences, with 22% as singletons. With 3 bases clipped from V and 4 bases from J, the junction kept 11 bases outside the gene matches. The CDR3 is 18 residues long. Germline CDR1 is MNHGY and CDR2 is SVAAGI.

The chain is built from TRBV6-9 and TRBJ2-5, with 13 nucleotides matching TRBD2. The source is a woman in her 70s with Graves' ophthalmopathy. Specimen: blood. The CDR3 nucleotides are TGTGCCAGCAGTTACGAAGGACTAGCGGGAGTAGCGGGAGAGACCCAGTACTTC. Translating it yields CASSYEGLAGVAGETQYF.